The next 23 T cell receptor beta chains were all read from a single sample in a study of cytomegalovirus exposure and HLA in healthy donors. TCRdb's table, derived via immunoSEQ multiplex PCR, lists solely in-frame clones and lacks some. The sample has about 150,000 clones; more than 75% are singletons. Source material: PBMCs. These receptors were obtained from a young man in good health and CMV-seronegative.

This sequence joins TRBV5-1 and TRBJ1-4, with a tentative D call TRBD1 (6 bases). This CDR3 is built from 15 residues. V was cut by 4 bases and J by 7 bases, with 17 bases left in between. Germline V gives CDR1 SGHRS, CDR2 YFSETQ. CDR3 amino acids: CASSLEDSASEKLFF. CDR3 coding DNA: TGCGCCAGCAGCCTCGAGGACAGCGCTTCTGAAAAACTGTTTTTT.

The rearrangement joins TRBV5-1 to TRBJ2-7; 7 bases are shared with TRBD1. Germline lookup yields CDR1 SGHRS and CDR2 YFSETQ. The CDR3 loop spans 15 amino acids. V lost 1 base, J lost 3 bases, and 7 bases stayed unmatched. This CDR3 is CASSLRGGQNYEQYF. The CDR3 DNA is TGCGCCAGCAGCTTGAGAGGGGGCCAGAACTACGAGCAGTACTTC.

This clone occurred once. The V and J genes are TRBV7-9 and TRBJ2-1, with D hard to call. Germline V gene data show CDR1 as SEHNR and CDR2 as FQNEAQ (reference sequence). V lost 5 bases, J lost 4 bases, and 15 bases lay in between. This CDR3 is built from 15 residues. CDR3 in amino acids: CASSGTGGTYNEQFF. CDR3 nucleotide sequence: TGTGCCAGCAGCGGCACGGGTGGAACTTACAATGAGCAGTTCTTC.

This clone was seen just once. The genes are TRBV4-3 and TRBJ2-1; 9 bases are a match to TRBD2. The CDR3 is 18 amino acids. In germline, CDR1 is LGHNA, CDR2 YSLEER. V gave up 0 bases and J gave up 0 bases; unmatched junction bases: 6. In DNA form, the CDR3 reads TGCGCCAGCAGCCAAGAACCCCCTAGCGGGACCTCCTACAATGAGCAGTTCTTC. Translation: CASSQEPPSGTSYNEQFF.

The genes are TRBV27 and TRBJ2-5, with D perhaps TRBD1 (6 bases). CDR3 length: 15 amino acids. Germline V CDR1 and CDR2: MNHEY, SMNVEV (reference sequence). The V gene lost 0 bases and the J gene lost 2 bases, with 10 bases spanning the gap. For the CDR3, the DNA is TGTGCCAGCAGTTTATCGACAGGTAGTCAAGAGACCCAGTACTTC. As protein: CASSLSTGSQETQYF.

The chain uses TRBV4-3 and TRBJ2-1, with D possibly matching TRBD2 (6 bases). CDR3 length: 16 amino acids. Germline V gene data show CDR1 as LGHNA and CDR2 as YSLEER. Trimming cost V 0 bases and J 4 bases, with 13 bases left between them. CDR3 sequence reads: CASSQDLAEKYNEQFF. CDR3 nucleotide sequence: TGCGCCAGCAGCCAAGATTTAGCGGAGAAGTACAATGAGCAGTTCTTC.

The chain links TRBV11-2 to TRBJ2-1, with a weak D call TRBD2 (6 bases). Germline CDR1 reads SGHAT; CDR2 reads FQNNGV. The V end was cut by 7 bases, the J end by 5 bases, with 12 bases between. The CDR3 runs 13 residues. Here the CDR3 reads CASIRRDNNEQFF. CDR3 sequence (DNA): TGTGCCAGCATTAGGCGGGATAACAATGAGCAGTTCTTC.

V gene TRBV6-6 combines with J gene TRBJ2-3; 7 nucleotides agree with TRBD1. The CDR3 runs 15 residues. The V gene's germline CDR1 is MNHNY and CDR2 SVGAGI (reference sequence). V was clipped by 8 bases and J by 2 bases; unmatched bases: 10. The CDR3 spells CASEEETGNTDTQYF. CDR3 nucleotide sequence: TGTGCCAGCGAGGAGGAGACAGGGAACACAGATACGCAGTATTTT.

The chain has TRBV28 and TRBJ2-7; 8 nucleotides line up with TRBD2. Trimming took 6 bases from V and 7 from J; bases not matched to a gene: 8. The CDR3 is made up of 13 amino acids. Germline V gene lookup returns CDR1 MDHEN and CDR2 SYDVKM. The CDR3 nucleotides read TGTGCCAGCAGCACAGGACTAGCCGGGGAGCAGTACGTC. Protein: CASSTGLAGEQYV.

The rearrangement uses TRBV6-1 and TRBJ2-5; D is unresolved. Germline V CDR1 and CDR2: MNHNS, SASEGT. Between the trimmed V and J ends, which lost 7 bases and 1 base, there was a span of 16 bases. The CDR3 spans 15 residues. CDR3 bases: TGTGCCAGCAAAGAGTCCGGGTACGGCCAAGAGACCCAGTACTTC. Encoded protein: CASKESGYGQETQYF.

The chain uses TRBV5-6 and TRBJ2-7; no reliable D call. CDR3 length: 14 residues. Germline lookup yields CDR1 SGHDT and CDR2 YYEEEE. Deletions cut 0 bases from V and 0 bases from J, with 7 bases between. CDR3 amino acids: CASSLGGSSYEQYF. In DNA, the CDR3 is TGTGCCAGCAGCTTGGGAGGAAGCTCCTACGAGCAGTACTTC.

The V gene is TRBV7-2, the J gene TRBJ2-7; 12 positions match TRBD2. Trimming removed 2 bases from V and 2 bases from J; junction bases left unmatched: 7. Germline-derived CDR1 and CDR2 are SGHTA and FQGNSA. CDR3 size: 17 residues. CDR3 sequence reads: CASSLKISSGRAYEQYF. CDR3 in DNA: TGTGCCAGCAGCTTAAAAATTTCTAGCGGGAGGGCCTACGAGCAGTACTTC.

In its sample, this clone was seen once. This chain links TRBV19 with TRBJ1-2; no reliable D call. CDR1 and CDR2 from the germline V gene are LNHDA and SQIVND (reference sequence). This CDR3 is built from 14 residues. Trimming cost V 6 bases and J 2 bases, with 13 bases left between them. The CDR3 sequence is CASSQERRNYGYTF. CDR3 in DNA: TGTGCCAGTAGCCAAGAGAGGCGGAACTATGGCTACACCTTC.

This chain joins TRBV5-1 and TRBJ1-3, with TRBD1 matching over 8 bases. The CDR3 loop spans 17 amino acids. The V gene end was trimmed by 0 bases and the J gene end by 1 base; junction bases not matched to a gene: 6. From germline, CDR1 is SGHRS and CDR2 YFSETQ. The CDR3 bases are TGCGCCAGCAGCTTGGGACAGGGGATGGGATCTGGAAACACCATATATTTT. It encodes CASSLGQGMGSGNTIYF. Complete variable domain (other parts from reference TRBV5-1 and TRBJ1-3): KAGVTQTPRYLIKTRGQQVTLSCSPISGHRSVSWYQQTPGQGLQFLFEYFSETQRNKGNFPGRFSGRQFSNSRSEMNVSTLELGDSALYLCASSLGQGMGSGNTIYFGEGSWLTVV.

J is TRBJ2-1 and V is TRBV5-1, with TRBD1 identical over 7 bases. The CDR3 length is 14 residues. V lost 4 bases and J lost 0; bases outside the gene matches: 1. Germline CDR1 is SGHRS and CDR2 is YFSETQ. The CDR3 loop is CASSGQVSYNEQFF. CDR3 nucleotides: TGCGCCAGCAGCGGACAGGTCTCCTACAATGAGCAGTTCTTC.

The chain joins TRBV15 to TRBJ2-6; D is possibly TRBD1 (5 bases). Germline-derived CDR1 and CDR2 are LNHNV and YYDKDF (reference sequence). The CDR3 loop spans 13 amino acids. Trimming left V 8 bases short and J 0 bases short, with 5 bases between. The CDR3 DNA sequence: TGTGCCACCGGGGCCTCTGGGGCCAACGTCCTGACTTTC. This sequence encodes CATGASGANVLTF.

DNA for the CDR3: TGTGCCAGCAGGTCTTGGACAGGGAGAGATCCCGGGGAGCTGTTTTTT. Protein sequence: CASRSWTGRDPGELFF. The V gene is TRBV7-9, the J gene TRBJ2-2, with 8 bases aligning to TRBD1. The length of the CDR3 is 16 residues. Germline CDR1 and CDR2: SEHNR and FQNEAQ (reference sequence). The V and J ends lost 6 bases and 6 bases, in that order; junction bases with no gene match: 12. The whole variable domain, remainder taken from reference TRBV7-9 and TRBJ2-2, is DTGVSQNPRHKITKRGQNVTFRCDPISEHNRLYWYRQTLGQGPEFLTYFQNEAQLEKSRLLSDRFSAERPKGSFSTLEIQRTEQGDSAMYLCASRSWTGRDPGELFFGEGSRLTVL.

This clone was found a few times. V usage is TRBV6-5 and J usage is TRBJ1-2; 9 bases are shared with TRBD1. From germline, CDR1 is MNHEY and CDR2 SVGAGI. This CDR3 region has 14 residues. The J segment lost 2 bases and the V segment lost 6 bases, leaving 4 bases of the junction unmatched. The CDR3, as DNA: TGTGCCAGCAGCTGGACAGGGGCGAACTATGGCTACACCTTC. As protein: CASSWTGANYGYTF.

This chain joins TRBV6-1 and TRBJ2-2, with D perhaps TRBD1 (6 bases). Germline V lookup: CDR1 MNHNS, CDR2 SASEGT. V was shortened by 8 bases and J by 1 base, with 11 bases between the two germline ends. The CDR3 has 14 residues. The CDR3 DNA follows: TGTGCCAGCGGGAGACAGGTGAACACCGGGGAGCTGTTTTTT. Its protein is CASGRQVNTGELFF.

CDR3 protein: CASSSQTPSTDTQYF. DNA of the CDR3: TGTGCCAGCAGTTCCCAGACTCCTAGCACAGATACGCAGTATTTT. This chain uses TRBV6-6 with TRBJ2-3; D is unresolved. CDR3 length: 15 amino acids. Germline V gene data show CDR1 as MNHNY and CDR2 as SVGAGI (reference sequence). The V end was cut by 4 bases, the J end by 0 bases, with 11 bases between.

The V gene is TRBV15, the J gene TRBJ2-5; D perhaps matches TRBD2 (5 bases). This CDR3 region has 14 residues. V was clipped by 0 bases and J by 5 bases, with 10 bases between them. Germline V gives CDR1 LNHNV, CDR2 YYDKDF (reference sequence). The CDR3 bases are TGTGCCACCAGCAGAGAACCGGGAAGGGAGACCCAGTACTTC. It encodes CATSREPGRETQYF.

The genes are TRBV6-4 and TRBJ2-2; TRBD2 matches 7 bases. After removal of 0 bases from V and 1 base from J, the junction contained 2 bases not matched to a gene. CDR3 length equals 16 residues. The germline CDR1 and CDR2 sequences are MRHNA and SNTAGT. As DNA, the CDR3 is TGTGCCAGCAGTGACTCGAAGCGGGAGAACACCGGGGAGCTGTTTTTT. It specifies CASSDSKRENTGELFF.

The rearrangement uses TRBV10-3 and TRBJ2-7; 7 bases agree with TRBD1. Germline loops: CDR1 ENHRY, CDR2 SYGVKD. The CDR3 sequence is 12 residues long. Trimming removed 7 bases from V and 7 bases from J; junction bases left unmatched: 7. The CDR3 region is CAITQTGREQYF. For the CDR3, the DNA is TGTGCCATCACCCAGACAGGGCGTGAGCAGTACTTC.